These 26 T cell receptor beta chains were sequenced from one sample in a study of blood T cell repertoires in COVID-19. Produced via immunoSEQ multiplex PCR; TCRdb's table is partial and in-frame only. The table records a few hundred thousand clones, 70% to 90% of them present only once. The sequenced material came from PBMCs or T cells enriched from blood (not recorded which). All receptors come from a woman aged 40 to 49 who had recovered from COVID-19.

This sequence joins TRBV11-3 and TRBJ2-1, with 7 bases lining up with TRBD1. The ends lost 3 bases at V and 0 bases at J; junction bases unmatched: 2. The germline gives CDR1 SGHNT, CDR2 YENEEA. The CDR3 totals 15 residues. CDR3 sequence reads: CASSLTGSSYNEQFF. CDR3 in DNA: TGTGCCAGCAGCTTGACAGGGAGCTCCTACAATGAGCAGTTCTTC.

The chain has TRBV27 and TRBJ2-3, with D perhaps TRBD2 (5 bases). CDR1 and CDR2 from the germline V gene are MNHEY and SMNVEV (reference sequence). This CDR3 spans 15 amino acids. The ends were cut back, 6 bases at V and 5 bases at J, with 18 bases in the middle. In DNA form, the CDR3 reads TGTGCCAGCAGGAGGACTCCGAAACCAAAAGATACGCAGTATTTT. Protein product: CASRRTPKPKDTQYF.

The V call is TRBV6-5, the J call TRBJ1-1; D uncertain. In germline, CDR1 is MNHEY, CDR2 SVGAGI. The CDR3 is 16 residues long. Trimming took 3 bases from V and 3 from J, leaving 17 bases between them. The CDR3 nucleotides are TGTGCCAGCAGTTATGGTTTGGGAGTCGGTGACACTGAAGCTTTCTTT. It codes for CASSYGLGVGDTEAFF.

This sequence joins TRBV5-4 and TRBJ2-7; 7 bases align to TRBD2. After removal of 3 bases from V and 4 bases from J, the junction contained 10 bases not matched to a gene. The CDR3 covers 15 residues. Germline V gives CDR1 SGHNT, CDR2 YYREEE (reference sequence). This CDR3 reads CASSSGGSRYYEQYF. Here the CDR3 DNA reads TGTGCCAGCAGCTCGGGCGGGAGTAGGTATTACGAGCAGTACTTC. Based on the CDR3 plus reference TRBV5-4 and TRBJ2-7, the full variable domain is ETGVTQSPTHLIKTRGQQVTLRCSSQSGHNTVSWYQQALGQGPQFIFQYYREEENGRGNFPPRFSGLQFPNYSSELNVNALELDDSALYLCASSSGGSRYYEQYFGPGTRLTVT.

The chain combines TRBV15 with TRBJ1-2, with D uncertain. Germline CDR1 reads LNHNV; CDR2 reads YYDKDF (reference sequence). Trimming shortened V by 0 bases and J by 0 bases, and 14 bases separated the two germline ends. The CDR3 loop spans 17 amino acids. The CDR3 is CATSRDPRPGANYGYTF. The CDR3 region has the DNA TGTGCCACCAGCAGAGACCCCCGACCGGGAGCTAACTATGGCTACACCTTC. The full variable domain, rest sourced from reference TRBV15 and TRBJ1-2, is DAMVIQNPRYQVTQFGKPVTLSCSQTLNHNVMYWYQQKSSQAPKLLFHYYDKDFNNEADTPDNFQSRRPNTSFCFLDIRSPGLGDTAMYLCATSRDPRPGANYGYTFGSGTRLTVV.

This chain links TRBV5-1 with TRBJ1-1; D may be TRBD1 (5 bases). Germline V gene data show CDR1 as SGHRS and CDR2 as YFSETQ. This CDR3 region has 16 residues. Trimming left V 0 bases short and J 0 bases short, with 12 bases between. This CDR3 reads CASSLGRGNMNTEAFF. CDR3 coding DNA: TGCGCCAGCAGCTTGGGGCGGGGGAATATGAACACTGAAGCTTTCTTT.

The chain employs TRBV5-1 and TRBJ2-7; tentative D call: TRBD2 (5 bases). V was cut by 2 bases and J by 1 base, with 13 bases left in between. The CDR3 extends over 15 amino acids. Germline lookup yields CDR1 SGHRS and CDR2 YFSETQ. The CDR3 is CASSFRRGSSYEQYF. The CDR3 bases are TGCGCCAGCAGCTTCCGTCGGGGATCGTCCTACGAGCAGTACTTC.

The chain joins TRBV6-5 to TRBJ2-1, with 11 bases fitting TRBD1. The CDR3 covers 16 residues. Germline CDR1 reads MNHEY; CDR2 reads SVGAGI. Trimming took 4 bases from V and 7 from J; bases not matched to a gene: 9. The CDR3 here is CASSSFRTGGANEQFF. CDR3 nucleotides: TGTGCCAGCAGTTCCTTCAGGACAGGGGGCGCGAATGAGCAGTTCTTC.

The chain uses TRBV7-6 and TRBJ2-7; 8 nucleotides match TRBD1. With V trimmed by 2 bases and J by 2 bases, 11 bases remained unmatched. The CDR3 extends over 17 amino acids. The V gene's germline CDR1 is SGHVS and CDR2 FNYEAQ. CDR3 bases: TGTGCCAGCAGCTTACTCCAGGGGGGACAGGTTCCCTACGAGCAGTACTTC. This encodes CASSLLQGGQVPYEQYF.

The J gene is TRBJ2-7, the V gene TRBV20-1; TRBD1 matches 7 bases. In germline, CDR1 is DFQATT, CDR2 SNEGSKA (reference sequence). The CDR3 has 11 residues. Trimming cost V 6 bases and J 3 bases; bases outside gene matches: 2. This CDR3 is CSAGTDYEQYF. Written as DNA, the CDR3 is TGCAGTGCAGGGACAGACTACGAGCAGTACTTC.

This chain links TRBV4-3 with TRBJ1-4; perhaps TRBD1 as D (6 bases). Trimming removed 0 bases at V and 8 bases at J, with 16 bases between. In germline, CDR1 is LGHNA, CDR2 YSLEER. This CDR3 has 16 amino acids. The CDR3 sequence is CASSQEDGTYREKLFF. The CDR3 nucleotides are TGCGCCAGCAGCCAAGAGGATGGGACATATCGGGAAAAACTGTTTTTT.

The chain couples TRBV7-9 to TRBJ1-1; no firm D call. V dropped 1 base and J dropped 4 bases, with 10 bases sitting between them. Germline loops: CDR1 SEHNR, CDR2 FQNEAQ (reference sequence). This CDR3 is 14 amino acids long. CDR3 in DNA: TGTGCCAGCAGCTTAGAGGGCGGGGTCACTGAAGCTTTCTTT. Residues: CASSLEGGVTEAFF.

This clone showed up just once. V is TRBV6-5 and J is TRBJ2-5, with TRBD2 as a possible D gene (5 bases). The CDR3 runs to 12 residues. The V gene lost 5 bases and the J gene lost 7 bases, with 11 bases spanning the gap. Germline lookup yields CDR1 MNHEY and CDR2 SVGAGI. CDR3 nucleotide sequence: TGTGCCAGCAGTCCACCCGAGGGGACCCAGTACTTC. Protein sequence: CASSPPEGTQYF.

This clone was seen once. The gene calls are TRBV10-3 and TRBJ2-1; 7 nucleotides agree with TRBD2. CDR3 size: 16 residues. The germline gives CDR1 ENHRY, CDR2 SYGVKD. Trimming took 6 bases from V and 0 from J; bases not matched to a gene: 8. In nucleotides, the CDR3 is TGTGCCATCAGGGCTAGCGGAGGGAGCTCCTACAATGAGCAGTTCTTC. Translation: CAIRASGGSSYNEQFF.

The chain is built from TRBV6-2 or TRBV6-3 and TRBJ1-5; the match to TRBD1 covers 9 bases. The CDR3 loop spans 16 amino acids. Germline V gene data show CDR1 as MNHEY and CDR2 as SVGEGT. Trimming at V came to 6 bases and at J to 0 bases, leaving 6 bases not matched to a gene. For the CDR3, the DNA is TGTGCCAGCAGCGTACAGGGGGCAGGTAGCAATCAGCCCCAGCATTTT. Translation gives CASSVQGAGSNQPQHF.

The chain has TRBV7-2 and TRBJ1-4; TRBD1 might be the D (6 bases). Germline V gives CDR1 SGHTA, CDR2 FQGNSA. This CDR3 has 14 residues. V lost 4 bases to trimming and J lost 7 bases, with 13 bases between them. The CDR3 loop reads CASSSLTGPEKLFF. DNA for the CDR3: TGTGCCAGCAGCTCATTGACAGGCCCTGAAAAACTGTTTTTT. The variable domain in full, with the rest retrieved from reference TRBV7-2 and TRBJ1-4, is GAGVSQSPSNKVTEKGKDVELRCDPISGHTALYWYRQSLGQGLEFLIYFQGNSAPDKSGLPSDRFSAERTGGSVSTLTIQRTQQEDSAVYLCASSSLTGPEKLFFGSGTQLSVL.

The rearrangement uses TRBV2 and TRBJ2-7, with 7 bases lining up with TRBD1. This CDR3 spans 13 amino acids. The germline V gene has CDR1 SNHLY and CDR2 FYNNEI. With V trimmed by 5 bases and J by 6 bases, 7 bases remained unmatched. CDR3: CASSLTGVLEQYF. As DNA, the CDR3 is TGTGCCAGCAGTCTAACAGGGGTACTCGAGCAGTACTTC. Supplemented by reference TRBV2 and TRBJ2-7, the full variable domain reads EPEVTQTPSHQVTQMGQEVILRCVPISNHLYFYWYRQILGQKVEFLVSFYNNEISEKSEIFDDQFSVERPDGSNFTLKIRSTKLEDSAMYFCASSLTGVLEQYFGPGTRLTVT.

This clone was counted a single time. The rearrangement joins TRBV18 to TRBJ1-2, with 7 bases identical to TRBD1. V was clipped by 3 bases and J by 5 bases; unmatched bases: 9. The CDR3 covers 15 residues. The germline gives CDR1 KGHSH, CDR2 LQKENI. CDR3 in amino acids: CASSPDGTVLYGYTF. DNA for the CDR3: TGTGCCAGCTCACCCGACGGGACAGTCCTGTATGGCTACACCTTC.

The chain combines TRBV5-1 with TRBJ2-3, with TRBD2 as a possible D gene (7 bases). CDR1 is SGHRS and CDR2 is YFSETQ in the germline V gene. The CDR3 spans 16 residues. Trimming removed 0 bases from V and 8 bases from J, with 19 bases in between. The CDR3 DNA reads TGCGCCAGCAGCTTGGATACGGGGGGCGGTTTTGCTACGCAGTATTTT. Its translation: CASSLDTGGGFATQYF.

This clone was observed a single time. The J gene is TRBJ2-7, the V gene TRBV11-2, with 10 bases that match TRBD2. Germline V gene sequence: CDR1 SGHAT, CDR2 FQNNGV. CDR3 size: 19 residues. V lost 6 bases and J lost 4; bases outside the gene matches: 21. The CDR3 nucleotides are TGTGCCAGCAGTTTCATCCGGACTAGCGGAGCGGTGCCGGAGTACGAGCAGTACTTC. It specifies CASSFIRTSGAVPEYEQYF.

This clone was seen once. Sequence at one end of the junction differs from germline and may be a read error. The chain recombines TRBV7-2 with TRBJ1-5, with 7 bases identical to TRBD1. The CDR3 length is 14 residues. CDR1 SGHTA and CDR2 FQGNSA come from the germline V gene. This chain's CDR3 is CASSPRQGNQPQHF. In DNA form, the CDR3 reads TGTGCCAGCAGCCCCAGACAGGGCAACCAGCCCCAGCATTTT.

This chain's CDR3 is CASSVKIGARGTDTQYF. DNA of the CDR3: TGTGCCAGCAGCGTAAAGATAGGGGCTAGGGGCACAGATACGCAGTATTTT. The V gene is TRBV9, the J gene TRBJ2-3, with D possibly TRBD1 on 5 matching bases. Germline V lookup: CDR1 SGDLS, CDR2 YYNGEE. CDR3 size: 17 residues. Between the trimmed V and J ends, which lost 1 base and 1 base, there was a span of 16 bases.

This clone has only one observation. The gene calls are TRBV27 and TRBJ2-2; the match to TRBD2 covers 9 bases. The V and J ends lost 6 bases and 8 bases, in that order; junction bases with no gene match: 13. The CDR3 loop spans 16 amino acids. Germline V gives CDR1 MNHEY, CDR2 SMNVEV (reference sequence). CDR3 in amino acids: CASRGVTASGKGELFF. CDR3 nucleotides: TGTGCCAGCAGGGGAGTTACGGCTAGCGGGAAAGGGGAGCTGTTTTTT.

The chain couples TRBV10-3 to TRBJ2-1, with 7 bases aligning to TRBD1. The CDR3 contains 17 residues. Germline CDR1 ENHRY, CDR2 SYGVKD. Germline trimming cut 4 bases from V and 1 base from J; bases unmatched to any gene: 10. CDR3 in DNA: TGTGCCATCAGTGGGTCGTACAGGGGTAGTTCCTACAATGAGCAGTTCTTC. Its translation is CAISGSYRGSSYNEQFF.

The gene calls are TRBV7-9 and TRBJ2-3; D gene uncertain. V lost 1 base to trimming and J lost 6 bases, with 14 bases between them. Germline V gene data show CDR1 as SEHNR and CDR2 as FQNEAQ (reference sequence). The CDR3 covers 15 residues. Here the CDR3 DNA reads TGTGCCAGCAGCTTAGGGTTGGAGAACGGGGATACGCAGTATTTT. This sequence encodes CASSLGLENGDTQYF. Using reference TRBV7-9 and TRBJ2-3 for the parts outside the CDR3, the full variable domain is DTGVSQNPRHKITKRGQNVTFRCDPISEHNRLYWYRQTLGQGPEFLTYFQNEAQLEKSRLLSDRFSAERPKGSFSTLEIQRTEQGDSAMYLCASSLGLENGDTQYFGPGTRLTVL.

V gene TRBV19 combines with J gene TRBJ1-4; TRBD1 aligns across 7 bases. V was pared by 1 base and J by 8 bases, with 16 bases of the junction left unmatched. The CDR3 has 18 residues. Germline lookup yields CDR1 LNHDA and CDR2 SQIVND (reference sequence). CDR3 residues: CASSIVTGDRGPREKLFF. CDR3 sequence (DNA): TGTGCCAGTAGTATAGTTACAGGGGATAGAGGGCCCCGGGAAAAACTGTTTTTT.